This T cell receptor beta chain originates from a study of regulatory T cells in long-lasting Graves disease. Study in general: The criterion for persistent Graves' disease was over 5 years of antithyroid drugs with positive TSH receptor antibodies.

About this clonotype: No antigen is known for it.

This sample's time point: persistent/refractory GD, antithyroid drugs over 5 years with positive TRAb. Scientists built the TCR library using RNA that was extracted from PBMCs. Construction of TCR beta libraries relied on iRepertoire HTBI primers and on Arm-PCR targeting CDR3 regions. TCRdb passed the multiplex PCR reads through MiXCR, listing each CDR3 protein once. The profile covers roughly 500,000 distinct CDR3 sequences, with around 20% appearing a single time and roughly 8% taken by the ten largest. The study, taken as a whole, reports: Samples came from peripheral blood alone, without thyroid tissue. Newly diagnosed disease favored TRBV20-1 and TRBJ2-1 over persistent disease. In persistent patients, shared public clonotypes (2,741) outnumbered those in new patients (about 970).

Trimming left V 3 bases short and J 0 bases short, with 9 bases between. The CDR3 has 13 residues. CDR1 DFQATT and CDR2 SNEGSKA come from the germline V gene (reference sequence). The chain carries TRBV20-1 and TRBJ2-7; a possible D gene is TRBD2 (6 bases). The sample here was peripheral blood mononuclear cells (PBMCs), taken when the disease was refractory, from a patient treated with antithyroid drugs. The receptor was derived from a female donor with Graves disease. CDR3 coding DNA: TGCAGTGCTAGCGGGAGCCCCTCCTACGAGCAGTACTTC. This gives the protein CSASGSPSYEQYF.